One and the same sample provided the 17 T cell receptor beta chains below, sequenced in a study of Graves' ophthalmopathy and Graves' hyperthyroidism. Scientists amplified the TCR beta CDR3 regions from RNA transcripts. The workflow started with a first-round RT-PCR run with HTBI primers and then moved on to a second-round multiplex PCR. Via MiXCR, TCRdb re-called the multiplex PCR reads, giving one row per CDR3 protein. The sample includes 170,000 or so distinct CDR3 sequences, approximately 40% seen only once; the top ten take approximately 9%. Sequencing was carried out using peripheral blood. These receptors were taken from a young man with Graves' ophthalmopathy.

This clonotype was counted once. This chain uses TRBV7-9 with TRBJ1-1; D uncertain. Trimming stripped 3 bases from V and 6 bases from J, with 14 bases between. The CDR3 is made up of 14 amino acids. Germline lookup yields CDR1 SEHNR and CDR2 FQNEAQ (reference sequence). This CDR3 reads CASSLVVRGAEAFF. The DNA of the CDR3 is TGTGCCAGCAGCTTGGTTGTTCGCGGGGCTGAAGCTTTCTTT.

The chain uses TRBV29-1 and TRBJ2-6; no firm D call. Trimming left V 5 bases short and J 2 bases short, with 4 bases between. The CDR3 is made up of 12 amino acids. Germline assignment: CDR1 SQVTM and CDR2 ANQGSEA. The CDR3 spells CSVQAGANVLTF. In DNA, the CDR3 is TGCAGCGTTCAGGCTGGGGCCAACGTCCTGACTTTC.

This clonotype was picked up many times. This chain connects TRBV28 to TRBJ2-7; D not resolved. CDR3 size: 13 residues. The germline CDR1 and CDR2 sequences are MDHEN and SYDVKM. Trimming pared 3 bases from V and 12 bases from J, leaving 18 bases between. CDR3 sequence reads: CASSFGRVAIGYF. The CDR3 DNA reads TGTGCCAGCAGTTTCGGTCGGGTCGCGATAGGGTACTTC. Supplemented by reference TRBV28 and TRBJ2-7, the full variable domain reads DVKVTQSSRYLVKRTGEKVFLECVQDMDHENMFWYRQDPGLGLRLIYFSYDVKMKEKGDIPEGYSVSREKKERFSLILESASTNQTSMYLCASSFGRVAIGYFGPGTRLTVT.

This clonotype was seen at least ten times. This chain uses TRBV6-5 with TRBJ2-7, with 9 bases matching TRBD2. Germline V gene lookup returns CDR1 MNHEY and CDR2 SVGAGI. The ends lost 1 base at V and 2 bases at J; junction bases unmatched: 6. The CDR3 extends over 16 amino acids. The CDR3 here is CASSYFTSGPTYEQYF. CDR3 bases: TGTGCCAGCAGTTACTTCACTAGCGGGCCCACCTACGAGCAGTACTTC.

There are many counts of this clonotype. The chain joins TRBV11-2 to TRBJ2-7; 14 bases map to TRBD2. The CDR3 length is 17 residues. V lost 3 bases to trimming and J lost 3 bases; unmatched junction nucleotides: 7. CDR1 SGHAT and CDR2 FQNNGV come from the germline V gene. CDR3 residues: CASSFRTSGRSSYEQYF. In DNA, the CDR3 is TGTGCCAGCAGCTTCCGGACTAGCGGGAGGAGCAGCTACGAGCAGTACTTC.

This clonotype was counted ten times or more. The chain joins TRBV30 to TRBJ2-5; 10 bases agree with TRBD1. V dropped 6 bases and J dropped 4; count of bases not matched to a gene: 2. CDR3 length: 12 residues. CDR1 is GTSNPN and CDR2 is SVGIG in the germline V gene (reference sequence). As DNA, the CDR3 is TGTGCCTGCGGACAGGGGGGAGAGACCCAGTACTTC. Protein product: CACGQGGETQYF. The full variable domain, its missing parts supplied by reference TRBV30 and TRBJ2-5, is SQTIHQWPATLVQPVGSPLSLECTVEGTSNPNLYWYRQAAGRGLQLLFYSVGIGQISSEVPQNLSASRPQDRQFILSSKKLLLSDSGFYLCACGQGGETQYFGPGTRLLVL.

This clonotype has at least ten counts. The V call is TRBV12-3 or TRBV12-4, the J call TRBJ1-5; D perhaps matches TRBD1 (5 bases). Trimming pared 5 bases from V and 4 bases from J, leaving 12 bases between. The CDR3 contains 14 residues. CDR3 nucleotides: TGTGCCAGCAGTCCTCCGGGGGGAAATCAGCCCCAGCATTTT. Translating it yields CASSPPGGNQPQHF.

The chain combines TRBV20-1 with TRBJ1-2; 9 nucleotides match TRBD1. The junction had 10 bases not matched to a gene; V was cut back by 3 bases and J by 8 bases. Germline CDR1 reads DFQATT; CDR2 reads SNEGSKA (reference sequence). The CDR3 contains 14 residues. The CDR3 nucleotides are TGCAGTGCTAGTCGGGACAGGGAGGATCGAGGCTACACCTTC. This codes for CSASRDREDRGYTF.

This clonotype was recorded at least ten times. The chain combines TRBV12-3 or TRBV12-4 with TRBJ2-2; possibly TRBD1 or TRBD2 for D (5 bases each). Trimming removed 6 bases from V and 3 bases from J, with 8 bases in between. CDR3 length: 13 residues. The CDR3 region is CASRWGYTGELFF. CDR3 DNA: TGTGCCAGCAGGTGGGGGTACACCGGGGAGCTGTTTTTT.

The V gene is TRBV28, the J gene TRBJ1-6; D remains ambiguous. V was trimmed by 6 bases and J by 7 bases, leaving 7 bases between them. Germline V gives CDR1 MDHEN, CDR2 SYDVKM. CDR3 length equals 12 residues. Written as DNA, the CDR3 is TGTGCCAGCAGGCCGCTGAATTCACCCCTCCACTTT. Translated, it gives CASRPLNSPLHF.

This clonotype was counted ten times or more. The chain recombines TRBV6-5 with TRBJ1-5; 7 bases map to TRBD1. V was pared by 2 bases and J by 5 bases, with 3 bases of the junction left unmatched. CDR3 size: 14 residues. From germline, CDR1 is MNHEY and CDR2 SVGAGI. The CDR3 sequence: CASSYQTGHQPQHF. CDR3 sequence (DNA): TGTGCCAGCAGTTACCAGACAGGGCATCAGCCCCAGCATTTT.

This sequence joins TRBV4-3 and TRBJ1-2, with D maybe TRBD1 (6 bases). V gave up 0 bases and J gave up 7 bases, with 15 bases separating them. The CDR3 runs 15 residues. CDR1 is LGHNA, CDR2 YSLEER, per germline. CDR3 protein: CASSQDQAGGGGYTF. CDR3 nucleotides: TGCGCCAGCAGCCAAGATCAAGCTGGGGGCGGTGGCTACACCTTC.

The table lists this clonotype with many counts. V gene TRBV28 combines with J gene TRBJ2-7, with D possibly being TRBD2 (6 bases). This CDR3 spans 16 amino acids. CDR1 MDHEN and CDR2 SYDVKM come from the germline V gene. Trimming cost V 2 bases and J 2 bases, with 16 bases left between them. The CDR3 region has the DNA TGTGCCAGCAGTTTAAACAGTTTCCGGGAGCCCTACGAGCAGTACTTC. Translated, it gives CASSLNSFREPYEQYF.

This clonotype was seen repeatedly, ten times or more. The genes are TRBV6-5 and TRBJ2-5, with no clear D. Germline loops: CDR1 MNHEY, CDR2 SVGAGI. The CDR3 has 13 residues. V lost 6 bases, J lost 3 bases, and 11 bases lay in between. The CDR3 sequence is CASSHDWEETQYF. In nucleotides, the CDR3 is TGTGCCAGCAGCCACGACTGGGAAGAGACCCAGTACTTC.

The sample holds many counts of this clonotype. DNA of the CDR3: TGTGCCAGCAGATCCCCGACAGGGACGGAGGTTAGGAGGGAGCTGTTTTTT. This encodes CASRSPTGTEVRRELFF. V and J are TRBV28 and TRBJ2-2, with 7 bases that match TRBD1. The trim removed 6 bases at V and 9 bases at J, leaving 19 bases unmatched. Germline CDR1 is MDHEN and CDR2 is SYDVKM. The CDR3 has 17 residues.

This clonotype has a count of ten or more. This sequence joins TRBV12-3 or TRBV12-4 and TRBJ2-5; D is possibly TRBD1 (5 bases). The CDR3 contains 13 residues. Trimming removed 6 bases at V and 1 base at J, with 9 bases between. In nucleotides, the CDR3 is TGTGCCAGCAGCCGGACAATCCAAGAGACCCAGTACTTC. It is translated as CASSRTIQETQYF.

This clonotype was counted ten times or more. This chain connects TRBV5-1 to TRBJ2-7, with 7 bases aligning to TRBD2. The V and J ends lost 2 bases and 3 bases, in that order; junction bases with no gene match: 2. This CDR3 comprises 13 residues. Looked up from germline, CDR1 is SGHRS and CDR2 is YFSETQ. CDR3 residues: CASSFASGYEQYF. The CDR3 DNA follows: TGCGCCAGCAGCTTTGCTAGCGGCTACGAGCAGTACTTC.